These 26 T cell receptor beta chains share one sample of origin, sequenced in a study of shared clonotypes between healthy human individuals (dated by TCRdb to between 2020 and 2021). The protocol used for the library was the immunoSEQ multiplex PCR assay. TCRdb's version of the immuneACCESS table is confined to in-frame rearrangements and falls short of the full clone set. An unresolved V gene accounts for under half of the shortfall where checked; the remainder is of unknown origin. Counted in this sample were fewer than 3 million clones; around 92% of them appeared once. The ten largest clones represent 0.37% of the sample. The specimen was naive CD4+ T cells from PBMCs. Reading the label with the study, this specimen's cell subset or site is: CD45RA+ positively selected. The receptors originated from a man younger than 30 in good health. Some clones in this sample may be carry-over from other donors' samples.

About this clone: Different DNA sequences within this sample yield the same CDR3. For the CDR3, the DNA is TGTGCCAGCAGTTTTAGCGGAAGCACAGATACGCAGTATTTT. This codes for CASSFSGSTDTQYF. The chain carries TRBV7-9 and TRBJ2-3, with D possibly being TRBD2 (6 bases). Trimming removed 6 bases from V and 0 bases from J, with 10 bases in between. Germline CDR1 reads SEHNR; CDR2 reads FQNEAQ (reference sequence). This CDR3 is built from 14 residues.

The chain has TRBV21-1 and TRBJ2-5; the table's TRBD2 call for D was not verified on the DNA. TRBV21-1 is deemed a pseudogene. The CDR3 length is 14 residues. CDR3 in DNA: TGTGCCAGCAGGATGAGATTAGCCTTCCAGACCCAGTACTTC. This sequence encodes CASRMRLAFQTQYF.

The chain recombines TRBV28 with TRBJ2-3; 7 nucleotides line up with TRBD1. Germline V gene lookup returns CDR1 MDHEN and CDR2 SYDVKM. Trimming removed 5 bases from V and 2 bases from J; junction bases left unmatched: 10. This CDR3 is built from 16 residues. CDR3 nucleotide sequence: TGTGCCAGCAGTAGTAGACAGGGCGGCTACACAGATACGCAGTATTTT. Its protein is CASSSRQGGYTDTQYF.

The chain carries TRBV4-1 and TRBJ1-4; a weak D match, TRBD1 (5 bases). The CDR3 has 15 residues. The V gene's germline CDR1 is MGHRA and CDR2 YSYEKL. Trimming took 4 bases from V and 5 from J, leaving 14 bases between them. CDR3 in amino acids: CASSLAGPANEKLFF. In DNA form, the CDR3 reads TGCGCCAGCAGCCTAGCAGGGCCGGCGAATGAAAAACTGTTTTTT.

The CDR3: CASSLTFASSAEQYF. The CDR3 DNA reads TGTGCCAGCAGCTTAACGTTTGCTAGTTCGGCCGAGCAGTACTTC. The chain combines TRBV7-3 with TRBJ2-7; no reliable D call. CDR1 SGHTA and CDR2 FQGTGA come from the germline V gene. This CDR3 comprises 15 residues. Between the trimmed V and J ends, which lost 0 bases and 6 bases, there was a span of 15 bases.

The chain carries TRBV5-4 and TRBJ2-1; D remains ambiguous. This CDR3 is 15 amino acids long. The ends were cut back, 4 bases at V and 0 bases at J, with 11 bases in the middle. Looked up from germline, CDR1 is SGHNT and CDR2 is YYREEE (reference sequence). CDR3 amino acids: CASSPDSSSYNEQFF. The CDR3 nucleotides read TGTGCCAGCAGCCCTGACTCGAGCTCCTACAATGAGCAGTTCTTC. The full variable domain, its missing parts supplied by reference TRBV5-4 and TRBJ2-1, is ETGVTQSPTHLIKTRGQQVTLRCSSQSGHNTVSWYQQALGQGPQFIFQYYREEENGRGNFPPRFSGLQFPNYSSELNVNALELDDSALYLCASSPDSSSYNEQFFGPGTRLTVL.

This chain uses TRBV11-2 with TRBJ1-1, with D perhaps matching TRBD1 (5 bases). Trimming left V 1 base short and J 8 bases short, with 8 bases between. The CDR3 is 12 amino acids. Germline CDR1 is SGHAT and CDR2 is FQNNGV. The CDR3 spells CASSLGQTEAFF. In DNA form, the CDR3 reads TGTGCCAGCAGCTTAGGACAGACGGAAGCTTTCTTT.

This clone was counted only a few times. The rearrangement joins TRBV10-3 to TRBJ2-2, with 7 bases identical to TRBD2. Per the germline V gene, CDR1 is ENHRY and CDR2 is SYGVKD. Germline trimming cut 10 bases from V and 4 bases from J; bases unmatched to any gene: 9. This CDR3 has 14 residues. The CDR3 region is CATRLAEGTGELFF. CDR3 DNA: TGTGCCACCCGCCTAGCGGAGGGCACCGGGGAGCTGTTTTTT.

J is TRBJ1-1 and V is TRBV10-3; 7 bases agree with TRBD1. Germline CDR1 ENHRY, CDR2 SYGVKD. Trimming removed 0 bases from V and 5 bases from J; junction bases left unmatched: 6. The CDR3 is 15 amino acids. DNA for the CDR3: TGTGCCATCAGTGAGTCCGGACAGGCTGGGACTGAAGCTTTCTTT. Translated, it gives CAISESGQAGTEAFF.

Only one count was recorded for this clone. The V gene is TRBV19, the J gene TRBJ1-5; 8 nucleotides align to TRBD1. CDR3 length: 16 residues. The V and J ends lost 7 bases and 5 bases, in that order; junction bases with no gene match: 13. The germline V gene has CDR1 LNHDA and CDR2 SQIVND (reference sequence). The CDR3 sequence is CASTPRATGEYQPQHF. DNA for the CDR3: TGTGCCAGTACCCCCCGGGCGACAGGGGAATATCAGCCCCAGCATTTT.

The rearrangement joins TRBV11-3 to TRBJ2-7, with 7 bases aligning to TRBD2. The germline CDR1 and CDR2 sequences are SGHNT and YENEEA. There are 17 residues in the CDR3. The V segment lost 5 bases and the J segment 0 bases; nucleotides outside the gene matches: 13. CDR3 region: CASSPGGAADSSYEQYF. In DNA form, the CDR3 reads TGTGCCAGCAGCCCGGGGGGAGCGGCCGATAGCTCCTACGAGCAGTACTTC.

The chain employs TRBV5-1 and TRBJ2-1; 7 bases are a match to TRBD2. Germline CDR1 SGHRS, CDR2 YFSETQ. The CDR3 loop spans 15 amino acids. J lost 2 bases, V lost 4 bases, and 6 bases had no gene match. CDR3 bases: TGCGCCAGCAGCCCTAGCGGTCCTACCTACAATGAGCAGTTCTTC. Translated, it gives CASSPSGPTYNEQFF.

The chain couples TRBV4-3 to TRBJ2-5; 8 bases align to TRBD2. The CDR3 runs 14 residues. Germline CDR1 reads LGHNA; CDR2 reads YSLEER. The trim removed 5 bases at V and 4 bases at J, leaving 6 bases unmatched. The CDR3 sequence is CASSYNGGGETQYF. Written as DNA, the CDR3 is TGCGCCAGCAGCTATAACGGGGGGGGAGAGACCCAGTACTTC.

This chain connects TRBV9 to TRBJ2-1, with 10 bases lining up with TRBD2. The germline gives CDR1 SGDLS, CDR2 YYNGEE. The trim removed 4 bases at V and 9 bases at J, leaving 10 bases unmatched. CDR3 length: 15 residues. The CDR3 nucleotides are TGTGCCAGCAGCTCCGGGACTAGCGCCCGTGGTGAGCAGTTCTTC. Translated: CASSSGTSARGEQFF.

The chain uses TRBV12-5 and TRBJ1-2; a possible D gene is TRBD1 (5 bases). The CDR3 has 14 residues. The germline V and J ends were trimmed by 7 bases and 5 bases, with 17 bases remaining between them. The germline CDR1 and CDR2 sequences are LGHNT and FRNRAP. CDR3 sequence (DNA): TGTGCTAGTGCCCCGGGGGGGACCGTTTATGGCTACACCTTC. This translates into CASAPGGTVYGYTF.

On this clone itself: The same CDR3 arises from other DNA sequences in this sample as well. V gene TRBV7-8 combines with J gene TRBJ1-1; D remains ambiguous. This CDR3 contains 13 residues. V lost 1 base and J lost 2, with 5 bases in between. Germline loops: CDR1 SGHVS, CDR2 FQNEAQ. CDR3 coding DNA: TGTGCCAGCAGCTTAGTCGTTAACACTGAAGCTTTCTTT. Translated: CASSLVVNTEAFF.

The chain combines TRBV7-8 with TRBJ1-2; D is undetermined. Germline CDR1 reads SGHVS; CDR2 reads FQNEAQ. The CDR3 totals 14 residues. Trimming stripped 3 bases from V and 11 bases from J, with 19 bases between. In nucleotides, the CDR3 is TGTGCCAGCAGCTTTGGATCCCCCACGCTTGGGTACACCTTC. It encodes CASSFGSPTLGYTF.

As for this clone: Other DNA sequences in the same sample also yield this CDR3. The chain employs TRBV28 and TRBJ2-4; D possibly corresponds to TRBD1 (6 bases). The germline gives CDR1 MDHEN, CDR2 SYDVKM. The CDR3 contains 14 residues. Trimming left V 3 bases short and J 1 base short, with 7 bases between. Written as DNA, the CDR3 is TGTGCCAGCAGTTTGAGGGGGGCCAAAAACATTCAGTACTTC. Translated, it gives CASSLRGAKNIQYF.

The chain has TRBV6-6 and TRBJ1-5, with D unclear. This CDR3 comprises 16 residues. Germline loops: CDR1 MNHNY, CDR2 SVGAGI (reference sequence). Deletions cut 0 bases from V and 7 bases from J, with 16 bases between. This chain's CDR3 is CASSYSIGTPGQPQHF. The CDR3 bases are TGTGCCAGCAGTTACTCGATCGGCACGCCGGGGCAGCCCCAGCATTTT.

The chain is built from TRBV18 and TRBJ1-3; possibly TRBD1 for D (5 bases). Per germline, CDR1 KGHSH and CDR2 LQKENI. CDR3 length equals 15 residues. V lost 6 bases and J lost 2, with 14 bases in between. As DNA, the CDR3 is TGTGCCAGCTCGCCCAGAGGGGACCCTGGAAACACCATATATTTT. This translates into CASSPRGDPGNTIYF.

This chain links TRBV20-1 with TRBJ2-1; unclear D gene. Trimming stripped 7 bases from V and 4 bases from J, with 8 bases between. CDR1 DFQATT and CDR2 SNEGSKA come from the germline V gene (reference sequence). This CDR3 has 11 amino acids. CDR3: CSGQLYNEQFF. As DNA, the CDR3 is TGCAGTGGGCAGCTTTACAATGAGCAGTTCTTC.

The chain employs TRBV19 and TRBJ2-2; 8 positions match TRBD2. The CDR3 has 17 residues. Germline-derived CDR1 and CDR2 are LNHDA and SQIVND (reference sequence). The V segment lost 11 bases and the J segment 3 bases; nucleotides outside the gene matches: 17. CDR3 sequence (DNA): TGTGCCTCCGGGGGGGCAGGGGCGCGTTGGCACACCGGGGAGCTGTTTTTT. Its translation: CASGGAGARWHTGELFF.

The V and J genes are TRBV7-3 and TRBJ2-7, with 10 bases lining up with TRBD2. Germline-derived CDR1 and CDR2 are SGHTA and FQGTGA. CDR3 length equals 15 residues. The trim removed 5 bases at V and 9 bases at J, leaving 13 bases unmatched. The CDR3 coding sequence is TGTGCCAGCAGCCCTGTCGCTAGCGGGAGTATCGGGCAGTACTTC. Residues: CASSPVASGSIGQYF.

The chain is built from TRBV19 and TRBJ2-2, with 11 bases matching TRBD1. CDR3 length: 17 amino acids. Germline CDR1 LNHDA, CDR2 SQIVND (reference sequence). The V segment lost 4 bases and the J segment 4 bases; nucleotides outside the gene matches: 8. The CDR3, as DNA: TGTGCCAGTAGTAGCCGTGGACAGGGGGCGGGCACCGGGGAGCTGTTTTTT. Protein sequence: CASSSRGQGAGTGELFF.

Here the CDR3 reads CASSPGQGAYEQFF. For the CDR3, the DNA is TGTGCCAGCAGCCCTGGACAGGGGGCCTATGAGCAGTTCTTC. This rearrangement joins TRBV11-2 to TRBJ2-1; TRBD1 matches 11 bases. Trimming removed 5 bases from V and 8 bases from J; junction bases left unmatched: 5. The CDR3 is made up of 14 amino acids. Germline V lookup: CDR1 SGHAT, CDR2 FQNNGV. Based on the CDR3 plus reference TRBV11-2 and TRBJ2-1, the full variable domain is EAGVAQSPRYKIIEKRQSVAFWCNPISGHATLYWYQQILGQGPKLLIQFQNNGVVDDSQLPKDRFSAERLKGVDSTLKIQPAKLEDSAVYLCASSPGQGAYEQFFGPGTRLTVL.

The chain uses TRBV9 and TRBJ1-5, with D hard to call. Trimming pared 4 bases from V and 6 bases from J, leaving 11 bases between. CDR1 SGDLS and CDR2 YYNGEE come from the germline V gene. The CDR3 contains 13 residues. The CDR3 here is CASSIDAGQPQHF. CDR3 DNA: TGTGCCAGCAGCATCGATGCGGGTCAGCCCCAGCATTTT. The entire variable domain, with the rest obtained from reference TRBV9 and TRBJ1-5, is as follows: DSGVTQTPKHLITATGQRVTLRCSPRSGDLSVYWYQQSLDQGLQFLIQYYNGEERAKGNILERFSAQQFPDLHSELNLSSLELGDSALYFCASSIDAGQPQHFGDGTRLSIL.